This T cell receptor beta chain was sequenced in a study of graft-versus-host responses after intestinal transplantation. The germline gives CDR1 SEHNR, CDR2 FQNEAQ (reference sequence). Trimming removed 2 bases from V and 5 bases from J, with 15 bases in between. This CDR3 is 15 amino acids long. TCRdb keeps only in-frame clones here, not all; method: immunoSEQ multiplex PCR. In the table there are approximately 12,000 clones, 93% of which are singletons. This receptor was obtained from a human patient who received an intestinal transplant, so some T cells may come from the graft donor. The source was PBMCs, collected roughly 110 days after intestinal transplant. V is TRBV7-9 and J is TRBJ1-1; a possible D gene is TRBD1 (5 bases). Written as DNA, the CDR3 is TGTGCCAGCAGCTTACACGCCGGGGCGAGAACTGAAGCTTTCTTT. This translates into CASSLHAGARTEAFF. Looking up the rest from reference TRBV7-9 and TRBJ1-1 gives the full variable domain: DTGVSQNPRHKITKRGQNVTFRCDPISEHNRLYWYRQTLGQGPEFLTYFQNEAQLEKSRLLSDRFSAERPKGSFSTLEIQRTEQGDSAMYLCASSLHAGARTEAFFGQGTRLTVV.